What follows are 15 T cell receptor beta chains derived from one specimen sequenced in a study of chronic HIV infection and antiretroviral therapy. TCRdb re-called the 5' RACE reads through MiXCR, storing one row per CDR3 protein. The sample includes around 30,000 distinct CDR3 sequences, more than 7.5% of them seen just once. The sample consisted of peripheral blood. Receptors originate from an adult who had HIV and had not received antiretroviral therapy, or was an uninfected healthy control (not recorded which).

This clonotype was counted at least ten times. This chain connects TRBV7-8 to TRBJ2-3; 10 bases match TRBD1. V lost 4 bases and J lost 3; bases outside the gene matches: 7. Germline V gene sequence: CDR1 SGHVS, CDR2 FQNEAQ. The CDR3 spans 16 residues. CDR3 coding DNA: TGTGCCAGCAGCTGGACAGGGGGAGCGTTGACAGATACGCAGTATTTT. Protein product: CASSWTGGALTDTQYF.

Within the sample, this clonotype is medium-sized. The CDR3: CASSRQGFAKNIQYF. The CDR3 region has the DNA TGTGCCAGCAGTAGACAGGGATTTGCCAAAAACATTCAGTACTTC. The J gene is TRBJ2-4, the V gene TRBV12-3 or TRBV12-4, with 7 bases lining up with TRBD1. V dropped 5 bases and J dropped 1; count of bases not matched to a gene: 5. This CDR3 has 15 residues.

This clonotype has only one observation. The chain combines TRBV7-9 with TRBJ1-5; 7 bases agree with TRBD1. This CDR3 has 13 amino acids. In germline, CDR1 is SEHNR, CDR2 FQNEAQ (reference sequence). The CDR3, as DNA: TGTGAAAGAAGCTTAGGAGGGGGCAGGGCCCAGCATTTT. Translated, it gives CERSLGGGRAQHF.

The chain uses TRBV6-6 and TRBJ2-2, with TRBD1 identical over 10 bases. The V gene end was trimmed by 5 bases and the J gene end by 6 bases; junction bases not matched to a gene: 6. The CDR3 covers 15 residues. Germline-derived CDR1 and CDR2 are MNHNY and SVGAGI (reference sequence). The CDR3 spells CASSARDRGSGELFF. The CDR3 DNA is TGTGCCAGCAGTGCTCGGGACAGGGGATCCGGGGAGCTGTTTTTT.

In this sample, this clonotype turned up many times. This chain connects TRBV5-8 to TRBJ1-2; 10 nucleotides agree with TRBD1. The CDR3 totals 15 residues. Germline lookup yields CDR1 SGHTS and CDR2 YDEGEE. The V segment lost 2 bases and the J segment 0 bases; nucleotides outside the gene matches: 1. DNA for the CDR3: TGTGCCAGCAGCTTTGGACAGGGGGCTAACTATGGCTACACCTTC. This sequence encodes CASSFGQGANYGYTF.

This sequence joins TRBV28 and TRBJ1-1; possibly TRBD1 for D (6 bases). Trimming stripped 6 bases from V and 0 bases from J, with 11 bases between. Germline assignment: CDR1 MDHEN and CDR2 SYDVKM. The CDR3 loop spans 14 amino acids. CDR3 sequence reads: CASSEHRVNTEAFF. CDR3 coding DNA: TGTGCCAGCAGCGAGCACAGGGTGAACACTGAAGCTTTCTTT.

The V gene is TRBV14, the J gene TRBJ2-2; D is unclear. Germline V gene data show CDR1 as SGHDN and CDR2 as FVKESK. V lost 6 bases to trimming and J lost 7 bases, with 9 bases between them. This CDR3 contains 12 residues. In nucleotides, the CDR3 is TGTGCCAGCAGAGACTTAGGCGGGGAGCTGTTTTTT. It is translated as CASRDLGGELFF.

This clonotype has only a few counts. The junction shows a germline mismatch at one end, possibly a read error. The chain joins TRBV19 to TRBJ1-2; D is unresolved. The CDR3 length is 13 residues. Germline V CDR1 and CDR2: LNHDA, SQIVND (reference sequence). The CDR3 DNA follows: TGTGCCAGTAGTCCCCGACCCATGGATGGCGACACCTTC. As protein: CASSPRPMDGDTF.

Regarding this clonotype: Being one base from a much bigger clone, this may be a read error. The V gene is TRBV20-1, the J gene TRBJ1-5, with a possible D match to TRBD1 (6 bases). Germline V gene data show CDR1 as DFQATT and CDR2 as SNEGSKA (reference sequence). Trimming removed 4 bases at V and 4 bases at J, with 17 bases between. This CDR3 has 15 amino acids. The CDR3 DNA follows: TGCAGTGCTATCCCCCTCCGGGACAATAATCAGCCCCAGCATTTT. This encodes CSAIPLRDNNQPQHF.

This clonotype was picked up many times. The chain uses TRBV3-1 and TRBJ1-1, with D uncertain. CDR1 is LGHDT, CDR2 YNNKEL, per germline (reference sequence). V was pared by 0 bases and J by 3 bases, with 5 bases between. This CDR3 contains 13 residues. CDR3 in amino acids: CASSQDAHTEAFF. CDR3 coding DNA: TGTGCCAGCAGCCAAGACGCTCACACTGAAGCTTTCTTT. The complete variable domain, with remaining parts taken from reference TRBV3-1 and TRBJ1-1, reads DTAVSQTPKYLVTQMGNDKSIKCEQNLGHDTMYWYKQDSKKFLKIMFSYNNKELIINETVPNRFSPKSPDKAHLNLHINSLELGDSAVYFCASSQDAHTEAFFGQGTRLTVV.

Regarding this clonotype: Being one base from a much bigger clone, this may be a read error. This rearrangement joins TRBV14 to TRBJ2-4; D perhaps matches TRBD1 (5 bases). CDR3 size: 16 residues. The germline V gene encodes CDR1 SGHDN and CDR2 FVKESK. The germline V and J ends were trimmed by 4 bases and 2 bases, with 15 bases remaining between them. CDR3 DNA sequence: TGTGCCAGCAGCCCATGGTCCAAGGGGACCAAAAACATTCAGTACTTC. Its translation: CASSPWSKGTKNIQYF. Together with reference TRBV14 and TRBJ2-4, the CDR3 gives the full variable domain: EAGVTQFPSHSVIEKGQTVTLRCDPISGHDNLYWYRRVMGKEIKFLLHFVKESKQDESGMPNNRFLAERTGGTYSTLKVQPAELEDSGVYFCASSPWSKGTKNIQYFGAGTRLSVL.

This clonotype appeared a few times. The CDR3 region is CASSDRGSGRPTNTQYF. The CDR3 nucleotides read TGTGCCAGCAGTGACCGAGGCAGCGGGAGACCTACAAATACGCAGTATTTT. The V and J genes are TRBV2 and TRBJ2-3, with TRBD2 matching 8 bases. CDR3 size: 17 residues. Germline values: CDR1 SNHLY, CDR2 FYNNEI. Trimming took 3 bases from V and 7 from J; bases not matched to a gene: 15.

This clonotype was seen at least ten times. The chain couples TRBV6-5 to TRBJ1-2; D is unresolved. The germline V and J ends were trimmed by 0 bases and 4 bases, with 6 bases remaining between them. The germline V gene encodes CDR1 MNHEY and CDR2 SVGAGI. This CDR3 has 13 amino acids. Written as DNA, the CDR3 is TGTGCCAGCAGTTACTCGATCGGCTATGGCTACACCTTC. This translates into CASSYSIGYGYTF.

There are many counts of this clonotype. The V and J genes are TRBV7-7 and TRBJ2-1; tentative D call: TRBD1 (5 bases). Germline CDR1 and CDR2: SSHAT and FNYEAQ (reference sequence). The CDR3 runs to 13 residues. Trimming stripped 4 bases from V and 7 bases from J, with 11 bases between. CDR3 DNA: TGTGCCAGCAGCTCTACAAACAGGAATGAGCAGTTCTTC. Translating it yields CASSSTNRNEQFF.

The rearrangement joins TRBV9 to TRBJ1-1; D perhaps matches TRBD1 (5 bases). Germline V gene data show CDR1 as SGDLS and CDR2 as YYNGEE. This CDR3 is 14 amino acids long. The V and J ends lost 6 bases and 5 bases respectively, with 17 bases between them. CDR3 in amino acids: CASTPYDSWTEAFF. DNA for the CDR3: TGTGCCAGCACCCCATACGACAGTTGGACTGAAGCTTTCTTT.